This entry features one T cell receptor beta chain sequence. It lacks a known antigen. No quality values exist for individual bases; no much larger clone is one base distant. As encoded in the germline V gene, CDR1 is MDHEN while CDR2 is SYDVKM. From the cysteine up to the phenylalanine, the CDR3 has a length of 15 residues. Kept here is only the CDR3 DNA, which spans 45 bases and is read in frame from base 1. V is cut back by 6 bases and J by 0 bases, with 7 bases in the junction unmatched. This entry comes from a study of blood T cell repertoires in COVID-19 (dated by TCRdb to 2020 to 2022). Notes on the research overall: Collaborator samples came from the United States, Italy and Spain and covered acute and convalescent phases of COVID-19. The material from the prospective study consisted of cDNA or gDNA derived from T cells, B-cell-depleted T cells, or PBMCs. Deeply sampled blood TCRbeta repertoires from subjects exposed to, actively infected with, or recovered from COVID-19 were included in the dataset. A freely available public database, intended as a resource for researchers studying the immune response to SARS-CoV-2, is where the repertoires were released. The samples were drawn from two sources: the first 160 participants of the ongoing ImmuneRACE study, and about 1,300 subjects contributed by 6 global collaborators. A de-identified subject ID, COVID-19 status, age in years and sex were almost always included in the sample metadata. Where available, HLA class I and class II types were obtained from metadata supplied by the sample provider rather than from assay-based typing.

TCRbeta CDR3 regions were amplified from genomic DNA by means of the immunoSEQ Assay, a bias-controlled multiplex PCR. Regarding the original processing steps: The number of nucleated cells in each sample was estimated by amplification of reference gene primers within the assay. Sequence reads were collapsed and filtered to measure the absolute abundance of every unique TCRbeta CDR3 rearrangement. Productive Simpson clonality was computed per sample as the square root of Simpson's diversity index over productive rearrangements. The clones in this table, taken by TCRdb from immuneACCESS, are in-frame only. Not every clone is retained; where verified, under half of the shortfall comes from an unresolved V gene, and the cause of the rest is unknown. V and J calls and clone size are given by that table; D and trimming were obtained from the DNA. Recorded for this sample are about 62,000 clones; approximately 90% of them occurred a single time. In total, the top ten clones hold approximately 1.2% of the sample.

The research as a whole found: How much clinical and demographic metadata was included differed by source and by participant, and the metadata was provided uncurated.

The collaborating institutions used their own protocols to collect whole blood in K2EDTA tubes. For TCRbeta analysis, collaborator samples were shipped as frozen whole blood, as isolated PBMCs, or as DNA extracted from either sample type. Sequencing was done on a sample of peripheral blood. The chain employs TRBV28 and TRBJ1-1; TRBD1 fits 7 bases in the junction. This clonotype was obtained from a woman of 80 years or more with acute or convalescent COVID-19. In nucleotide form, the sequence is TGTGCCAGCAGAACCCCCGGGACAGTGAACACTGAAGCTTTCTTT. It encodes CASRTPGTVNTEAFF.